This T cell receptor delta chain emerged from a study of Vδ1+ human thymocytes. Study-wide results and caveats: Unexpected Vdelta2 sequences could cause misinterpretation of bulk repertoire data. Highly polyclonal TRG and TRD repertoires with Gaussian CDR3 length distributions appeared in thymus. Approximately 20% of thymic delta-chain sequences were Vdelta2, with few Vdelta3, unlike blood Vdelta1+ controls. TRD repertoires were essentially private, unlike widely shared TRG clonotypes.

The template was reverse-transcribed extracted RNA. CDR3 amplicons came from multiplex PCR with pooled V-gene forward and constant-region reverse primers. TCRdb reapplied CATT to the multiplex PCR reads. The sample records around 24,000 delta-chain clones, 25% to 30% being singletons. As regards this clone: Its antigen is still unknown. A read error may be the cause here, since a much bigger clone is one base away.

CDR1 and CDR2 from the germline V gene are TSWWSYY and QGS. CDR3 length: 18 amino acids. Vdelta1+ thymocyte sorts reached between roughly 96% and 99.6% purity. This chain connects TRDV1 to TRDJ1; no firm D call. This TCR was sampled from a boy under three years old who had congenital heart surgery. Sequencing was done on a sample of Vdelta1+ gamma-delta thymocytes from the thymus. The subset denotes: FACS-sorted CD3+ TCRalphabeta- TCRVdelta1+ TCRVdelta2- thymocytes. The CDR3 DNA sequence: TGTGCTCTTGGGGAAAGAAGTATGGGCTGGTTCTACACCGATAGACTCATCTTT. Its translation: CALGERSMGWFYTDRLIF.